A single T cell receptor (beta chain) is shown here with its context. These data come from a study of blood T cell repertoires in COVID-19. Study at large: Spain, Italy and the United States supplied samples that represented acute and convalescent COVID-19. PBMCs, B-cell-depleted T cells, or T cells provided the cDNA or gDNA that made up the material.

Authors' analysis steps: Scientists estimated how many nucleated cells there were by amplifying reference gene primers. Sequencing was performed with immunoSEQ multiplex PCR; in TCRdb, only in-frame clones are kept and a portion is missing. V, J and clone size reflect that table, while D and trimming were determined from the DNA. Altogether approximately 120,000 clones are present, around 82% being singletons, with the ten largest covering about 7%. This TCR was sampled from a woman aged 45-59 years with acute or convalescent COVID-19. Sequenced input: peripheral blood.

The CDR3 nucleotides read TGTGCCAGCAGCTTAGTAGGACAGGACAATCAGCCCCAGCATTTT. As protein: CASSLVGQDNQPQHF. This chain connects TRBV7-9 to TRBJ1-5; TRBD1 aligns across 7 bases. Germline values: CDR1 SEHNR, CDR2 FQNEAQ (reference sequence). The CDR3 totals 15 residues. Trimming at V came to 1 base and at J to 3 bases, leaving 3 bases not matched to a gene.